The T cell receptor beta chain under discussion was sequenced for a study of blood T cell repertoires in COVID-19. In the study overall: There were acute and convalescent COVID-19 samples, and they came from the United States, Italy and Spain. Sample material is recorded as cDNA or gDNA derived from T cells, B-cell-depleted T cells, or PBMCs.

From germline, CDR1 is MDHEN and CDR2 SYDVKM. The CDR3 has 14 amino acids. Deletions cut 8 bases from V and 6 bases from J, with 17 bases between. Original processing notes: The authors estimated nucleated cell counts from reference gene primer amplification. TCRdb's copy holds only in-frame clones and misses some; the assay was immunoSEQ multiplex PCR. D and trimming were read from the DNA, whereas the V and J calls and clone size are those reported in that table. The data hold fewer than 40,000 clones, with 78% observed a single time. The receptor's source is a man aged 55 to 70 with acute or convalescent COVID-19. The chain joins TRBV28 to TRBJ2-1, with D hard to call. Source material: peripheral blood. CDR3 residues: CASLGGPESNEQFF. As DNA, the CDR3 is TGTGCCAGCCTAGGCGGCCCTGAGAGCAATGAGCAGTTCTTC.